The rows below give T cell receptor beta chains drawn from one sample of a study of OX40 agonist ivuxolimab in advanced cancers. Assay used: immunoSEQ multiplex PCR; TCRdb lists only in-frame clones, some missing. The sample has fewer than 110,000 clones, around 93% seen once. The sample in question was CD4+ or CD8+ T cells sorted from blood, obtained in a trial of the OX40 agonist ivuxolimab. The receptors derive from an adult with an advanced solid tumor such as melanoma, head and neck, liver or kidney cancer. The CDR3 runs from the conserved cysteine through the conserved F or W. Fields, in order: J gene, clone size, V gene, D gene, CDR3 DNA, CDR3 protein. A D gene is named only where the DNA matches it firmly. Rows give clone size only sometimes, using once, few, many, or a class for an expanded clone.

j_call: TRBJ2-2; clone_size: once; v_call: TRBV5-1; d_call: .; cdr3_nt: TGCGCCAGCAGCTTGTCGGGAAGGAACACCGGGGAGCTGTTTTTT; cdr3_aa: CASSLSGRNTGELFF
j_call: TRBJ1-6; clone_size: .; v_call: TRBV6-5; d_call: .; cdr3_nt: TGTGCCAGCACCCTGAGTTTGGGGAATTCACCCCTCCACTTT; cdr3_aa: CASTLSLGNSPLHF
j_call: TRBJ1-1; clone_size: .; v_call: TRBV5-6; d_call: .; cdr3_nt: TGTGCCAGCAGCCCCGCCTTTGGGATCACTGAAGCTTTCTTT; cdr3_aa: CASSPAFGITEAFF
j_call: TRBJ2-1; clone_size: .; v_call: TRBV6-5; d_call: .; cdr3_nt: TGTGCCAGCAGTTACGGGCAGGGTGATAATGAGCAGTTCTTC; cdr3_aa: CASSYGQGDNEQFF
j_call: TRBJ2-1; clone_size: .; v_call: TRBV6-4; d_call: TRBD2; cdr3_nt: TGTGCCAGCAGTGATGTGTCTAGCGGGAGAAAGTTCTTC; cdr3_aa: CASSDVSSGRKFF
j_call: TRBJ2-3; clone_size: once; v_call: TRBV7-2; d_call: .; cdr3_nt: TGTGCCACGATGGAGGGGTTTTCCACAGATACGCAGTATTTT; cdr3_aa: CATMEGFSTDTQYF
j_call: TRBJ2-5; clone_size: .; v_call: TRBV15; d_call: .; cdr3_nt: TGTGCCACCAGCAGACCTGAAGAGACCCAGTACTTC; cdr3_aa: CATSRPEETQYF
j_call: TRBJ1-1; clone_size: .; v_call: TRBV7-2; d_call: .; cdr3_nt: TGTGCCAGCAGCTTAGGGGGGGTGAACACTGAAGCTTTCTTT; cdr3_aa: CASSLGGVNTEAFF
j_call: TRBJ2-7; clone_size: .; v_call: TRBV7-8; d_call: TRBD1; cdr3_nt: TGTGCCAGCAGCCGACCGGGACAGGGGTCCTACGAGCAGTACTTC; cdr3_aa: CASSRPGQGSYEQYF
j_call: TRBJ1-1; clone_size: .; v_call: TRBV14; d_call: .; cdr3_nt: TGTGCCAGCAGCCAAGGGACTTATTATGGAGCTTTCTTT; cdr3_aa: CASSQGTYYGAFF
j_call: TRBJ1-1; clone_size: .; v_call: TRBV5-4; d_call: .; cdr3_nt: TGTGCCAGCAGCACGGGAACCATGAACACTGAAGCTTTCTTT; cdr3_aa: CASSTGTMNTEAFF
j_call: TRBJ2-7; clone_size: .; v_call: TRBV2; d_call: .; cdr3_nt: TGTGCCAGCAGTGAACAGGGTACCTACGAGCAGTACTTC; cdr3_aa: CASSEQGTYEQYF
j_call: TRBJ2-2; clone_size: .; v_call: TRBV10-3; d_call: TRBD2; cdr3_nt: TGTGCCATCAGCACTAGCGGGACGAACACCGGGGAGCTGTTTTTT; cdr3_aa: CAISTSGTNTGELFF
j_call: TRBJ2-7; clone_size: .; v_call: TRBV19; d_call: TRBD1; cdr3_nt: TGTGCCACATCGATCGGACAGGGCTCCTACGAGCAGTACTTC; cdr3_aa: CATSIGQGSYEQYF
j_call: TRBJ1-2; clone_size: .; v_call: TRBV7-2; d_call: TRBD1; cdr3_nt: TGTGCCAGCAGCTCTGTCCTCCGGGACAGGGGAGCCAACTCCTATGGCTACACCTTC; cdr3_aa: CASSSVLRDRGANSYGYTF
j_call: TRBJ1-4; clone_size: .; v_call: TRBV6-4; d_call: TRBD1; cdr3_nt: TGTGCCAGCAGTCTGTGGCCTATTGGACAGGGTAATGAAAAACTGTTTTTT; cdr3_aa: CASSLWPIGQGNEKLFF
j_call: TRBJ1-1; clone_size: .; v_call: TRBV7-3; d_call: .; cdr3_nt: TGTGCCAGCAGCCCAGGGGTTAGTGCGCAGAACACTGAAGCTTTCTTT; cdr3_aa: CASSPGVSAQNTEAFF
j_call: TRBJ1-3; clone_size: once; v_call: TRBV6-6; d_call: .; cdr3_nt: TGTGCCAGCAGTCTTGACAGGCTCTCTGGAAACACCATATATTTT; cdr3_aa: CASSLDRLSGNTIYF
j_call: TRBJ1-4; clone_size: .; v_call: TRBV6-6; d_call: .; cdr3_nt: TGTGCCAGCAGTTTGACTGGCGGGGGAGGAGAAAAACTGTTTTTT; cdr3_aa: CASSLTGGGGEKLFF
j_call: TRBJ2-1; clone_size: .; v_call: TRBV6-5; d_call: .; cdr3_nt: TGTGCCAGCAAGGGGGGATTGGGATACAATGAGCAGTTCTTC; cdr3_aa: CASKGGLGYNEQFF
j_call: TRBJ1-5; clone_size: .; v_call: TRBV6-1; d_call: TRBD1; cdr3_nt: TGTGCCAGCAGTCCGGGACAGGGGGGCCAGCCCCAGCATTTT; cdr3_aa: CASSPGQGGQPQHF
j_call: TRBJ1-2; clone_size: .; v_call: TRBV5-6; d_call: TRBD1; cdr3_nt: TGTGCCAGCAGCTTCGGGACAGGGGGCGCCGGACCCTATGGCTACACCTTC; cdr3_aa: CASSFGTGGAGPYGYTF
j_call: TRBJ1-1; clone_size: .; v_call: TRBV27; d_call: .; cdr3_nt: TGTGCCAGCAGGTCCGCAGGTATGAACACTGAAGCTTTCTTT; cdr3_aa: CASRSAGMNTEAFF
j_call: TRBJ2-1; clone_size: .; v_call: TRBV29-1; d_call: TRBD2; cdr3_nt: TGCAGCGTTGTTCGGGAGGGCCGTGAGCAGTTCTTC; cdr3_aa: CSVVREGREQFF
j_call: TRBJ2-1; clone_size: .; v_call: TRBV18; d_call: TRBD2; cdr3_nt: TGTGCCAGCTCACCGTCCGGACTAGCGGGAGGATATGAGCAGTTCTTC; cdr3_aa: CASSPSGLAGGYEQFF
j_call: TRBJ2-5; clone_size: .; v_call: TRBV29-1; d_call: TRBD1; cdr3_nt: TGCAGCGTTGGTTGGGACAGCGGAAAAGGGACCCAGTACTTC; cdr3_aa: CSVGWDSGKGTQYF
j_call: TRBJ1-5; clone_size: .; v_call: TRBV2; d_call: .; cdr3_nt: TGTGCCAGCAGTCTTGTCCCCGACGGTAGCAATCAGCCCCAGCATTTT; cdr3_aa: CASSLVPDGSNQPQHF
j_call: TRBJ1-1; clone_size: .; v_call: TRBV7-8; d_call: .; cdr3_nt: TGTGCCAGCAGCTTAGTAGGCAGGGGAGATACTGAAGCTTTCTTT; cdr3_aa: CASSLVGRGDTEAFF
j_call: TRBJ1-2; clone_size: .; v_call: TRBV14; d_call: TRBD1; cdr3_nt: TGTGCCAGCAGCCAAGGTCAGGGGGGCTATGGCTACACCTTC; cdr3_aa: CASSQGQGGYGYTF
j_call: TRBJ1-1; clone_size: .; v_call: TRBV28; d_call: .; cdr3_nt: TGTGCCAGCAGTTCGTCCCTCGGGGAGTGGACTGAAGCTTTCTTT; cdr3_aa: CASSSSLGEWTEAFF
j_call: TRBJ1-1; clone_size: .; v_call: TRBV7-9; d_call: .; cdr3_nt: TGTGCCAGCAGCTATCGGTCAGGGGCGGGGAACACTGAAGCTTTCTTT; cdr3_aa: CASSYRSGAGNTEAFF
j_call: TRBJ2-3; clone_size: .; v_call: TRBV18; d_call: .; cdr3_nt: TGTGCCAGCTCACCAATGGGGGCTACGAGGCTTCCGACCACAGATACGCAGTATTTT; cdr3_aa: CASSPMGATRLPTTDTQYF
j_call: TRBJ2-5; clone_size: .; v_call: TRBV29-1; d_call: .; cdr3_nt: TGCAGCGCTGCGACAGGCCTGAGAGAGCAGTACTTC; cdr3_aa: CSAATGLREQYF
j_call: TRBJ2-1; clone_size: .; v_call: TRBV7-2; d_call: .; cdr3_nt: TGTGCCAGCAGTCTAGCGACGTACAATGAGCAGTTCTTC; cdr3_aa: CASSLATYNEQFF
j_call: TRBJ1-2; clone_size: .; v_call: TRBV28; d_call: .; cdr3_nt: TGTGCCAGCAGCCCCGGGACGGCGACCTATGGCTACACCTTC; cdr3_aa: CASSPGTATYGYTF
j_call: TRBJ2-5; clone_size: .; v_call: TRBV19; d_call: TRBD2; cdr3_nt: TGTGCCAGTAGAAAGGGACTAGCAACGGAGACCCAGTACTTC; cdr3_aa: CASRKGLATETQYF
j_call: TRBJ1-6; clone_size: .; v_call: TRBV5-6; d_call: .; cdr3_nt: TGTGCCAGCAGCCTCAGGAGCTCCTATAATTCACCCCTCCACTTT; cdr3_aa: CASSLRSSYNSPLHF
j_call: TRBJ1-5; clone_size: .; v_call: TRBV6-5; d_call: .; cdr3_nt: TGTGCCAGCAGTTACTCGGGTAGGCAGCCCCAGCATTTT; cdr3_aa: CASSYSGRQPQHF
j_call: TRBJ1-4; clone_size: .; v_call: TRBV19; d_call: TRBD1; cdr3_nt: TGTGCCAGTAGGATACAGGGGGCTGGTGAAAAACTGTTTTTT; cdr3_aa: CASRIQGAGEKLFF
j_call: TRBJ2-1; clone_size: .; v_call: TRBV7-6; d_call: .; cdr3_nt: TGTGCCAGCAGCTTAGAGGGAGGCAGGAGCTACAATGAGCAGTTCTTC; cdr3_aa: CASSLEGGRSYNEQFF
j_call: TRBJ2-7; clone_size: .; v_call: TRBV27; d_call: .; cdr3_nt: TGTGCCAGCAGGGGACGGACGCCGGCCGGGGGTGCGGGTGAGCAGTACTTC; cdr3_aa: CASRGRTPAGGAGEQYF
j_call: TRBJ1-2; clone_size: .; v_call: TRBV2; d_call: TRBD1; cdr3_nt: TGTGCCAGCAGTGAAAGTCTGCAGGGGGCAAGCCTTGGGGGCTACACCTTC; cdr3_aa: CASSESLQGASLGGYTF
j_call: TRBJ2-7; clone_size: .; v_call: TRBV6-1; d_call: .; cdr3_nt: TGTGCCAGCAGTGCGAACGGGAGATCCTACGAGCAGTACTTC; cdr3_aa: CASSANGRSYEQYF
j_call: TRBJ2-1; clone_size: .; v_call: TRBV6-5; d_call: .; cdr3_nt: TGTGCCAGCAGTTACTCGCCCATGAGGGTAGGTGAGCAGTTCTTC; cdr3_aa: CASSYSPMRVGEQFF
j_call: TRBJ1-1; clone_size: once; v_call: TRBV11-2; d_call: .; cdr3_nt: TGTGCCAGCAGCTCCCTGGCCCCGAACACTGAAGCTTTCTTT; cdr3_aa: CASSSLAPNTEAFF
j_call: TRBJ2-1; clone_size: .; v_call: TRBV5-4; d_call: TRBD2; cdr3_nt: TGTGCCAGCAGCTTGGCAGGTAGCGGGGCCTACAATGAGCAGTTCTTC; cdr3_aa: CASSLAGSGAYNEQFF
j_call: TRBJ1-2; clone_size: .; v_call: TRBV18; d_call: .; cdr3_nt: TGTGCCAGCTCTCCCGGGACCACTAGTTATGGCTACACCTTC; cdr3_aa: CASSPGTTSYGYTF